The present entry profiles one T cell receptor (beta chain) with its context. Its antigen is still unknown. The data are from a study of T cell responses to AZD1222 COVID-19 vaccine. Study-level findings and limits: Across the whole spike, CD4 TCRs peaked at regions 160-218 and 743-854.

Sequenced by immunoSEQ multiplex PCR; TCRdb stores in-frame clones only, minus some. This table holds roughly 200,000 clones, approximately 92% found once. Trimming at V came to 4 bases and at J to 1 base, leaving 8 bases not matched to a gene. The CDR3 spans 16 residues. The V gene's germline CDR1 is MGHRA and CDR2 YSYEKL. This rearrangement joins TRBV4-1 to TRBJ2-3; TRBD1 aligns across 7 bases. This TCR derives from an adult in good health. The sample in question was peripheral blood, obtained on day 0 of AZD1222 vaccination. CDR3 sequence: CASSREETGGTDTQYF. In nucleotides, the CDR3 is TGCGCCAGCAGCCGAGAAGAAACAGGGGGCACAGATACGCAGTATTTT.